The next 2 T cell receptor beta chains were all read from a single sample in a study of shared clonotypes between healthy human individuals. Clones were sequenced by immunoSEQ multiplex PCR, and TCRdb holds only the in-frame ones, with some missing. The sample includes 2 million to 3 million clones, roughly 93% of them seen just once. The sample was naive CD4+ T cells from PBMCs. Specified subset: CD45RA+ positively selected. These receptor sequences come from a man between 18 and 35 years old in good health. Some clones in this sample may be carry-over from other donors' samples.

CDR3 sequence: CASSYSFPGASYGYTF. CDR3 coding DNA: TGTGCCAGCAGTTACTCTTTCCCCGGGGCCTCCTATGGCTACACCTTC. The V call is TRBV6-5, the J call TRBJ1-2; D is possibly TRBD1 (5 bases). The CDR3 extends over 16 amino acids. Looked up from germline, CDR1 is MNHEY and CDR2 is SVGAGI. Trimming stripped 0 bases from V and 4 bases from J, with 15 bases between.

This chain links TRBV7-6 with TRBJ1-5; a possible D gene is TRBD1 (6 bases). There are 15 residues in the CDR3. V lost 0 bases and J lost 9, with 15 bases in between. Germline CDR1 is SGHVS and CDR2 is FNYEAQ. CDR3 bases: TGTGCCAGCAGCTTAGCGCCACAGGGTATGGGGCCCCAGCATTTT. This codes for CASSLAPQGMGPQHF.